The 26 T cell receptor beta chains below were found in one sample sequenced in a study of CD8+ T cells in alopecia areata. cDNA reverse transcribed from extracted RNA served as the sequencing template. Measured with immunoSEQ multiplex PCR; TCRdb has only the in-frame clones, and not every one. The table lists hundreds of thousands of clones, around 67% of them singletons. Here the sequenced sample was CD4+ T cells sorted from blood, taken at week 0. Receptors originate from a human donor with alopecia areata.

About this clone: This specimen includes other DNA sequences encoding the same CDR3. V usage is TRBV7-8 and J usage is TRBJ1-6; D gene unclear. V was clipped by 2 bases and J by 0 bases, with 5 bases between them. The CDR3 is 15 residues long. The germline gives CDR1 SGHVS, CDR2 FQNEAQ. The CDR3 sequence is CASSLRDSYNSPLHF. The CDR3 DNA sequence: TGTGCCAGCAGCTTAAGGGACTCCTATAATTCACCCCTCCACTTT.

The J gene is TRBJ1-1, the V gene TRBV2, with a tentative D call TRBD1 (5 bases). Germline assignment: CDR1 SNHLY and CDR2 FYNNEI. Trimming shortened V by 7 bases and J by 10 bases, and 19 bases separated the two germline ends. The CDR3 contains 13 residues. CDR3: CASIRGTGNGAFF. The CDR3 DNA follows: TGTGCCAGCATCCGAGGGACGGGTAACGGAGCTTTCTTT.

V usage is TRBV7-9 and J usage is TRBJ2-1; tentative D call: TRBD2 (5 bases). The V and J ends lost 7 bases and 4 bases respectively, with 14 bases between them. Germline values: CDR1 SEHNR, CDR2 FQNEAQ (reference sequence). This CDR3 has 14 amino acids. CDR3 DNA: TGTGCCAGCACCGAGGAGGACGGATACAATGAGCAGTTCTTC. As protein: CASTEEDGYNEQFF. The full variable domain, rest sourced from reference TRBV7-9 and TRBJ2-1, is DTGVSQNPRHKITKRGQNVTFRCDPISEHNRLYWYRQTLGQGPEFLTYFQNEAQLEKSRLLSDRFSAERPKGSFSTLEIQRTEQGDSAMYLCASTEEDGYNEQFFGPGTRLTVL.

This chain uses TRBV13 with TRBJ1-6, with TRBD1 as a possible D gene (5 bases). The CDR3 contains 16 residues. V lost 4 bases, J lost 7 bases, and 17 bases lay in between. CDR1 PRHDT and CDR2 FYEKMQ come from the germline V gene (reference sequence). The CDR3 protein is CASSSRWTPSNSPLHF. The CDR3 DNA reads TGTGCCAGCAGCTCTCGATGGACACCTTCAAATTCACCCCTCCACTTT.

The DNA for the CDR3 is TGTGCCAGCAGTTCTCGTAGCGGGGGGCTAGAGTCTAGCTCCTACAATGAGCAGTTCTTC. Residues: CASSSRSGGLESSSYNEQFF. This chain uses TRBV27 with TRBJ2-1; 10 bases align to TRBD2. The CDR3 contains 20 residues. Unmatched junction bases numbered 15, after V lost 4 bases and J lost 0 bases. In germline, CDR1 is MNHEY, CDR2 SMNVEV (reference sequence).

The count of this clone is one. The CDR3 DNA sequence: TGTGCCAGCTCACCAATTAGGGACAGACTAACGGGAAATGAGCAGTTCTTC. It encodes CASSPIRDRLTGNEQFF. The V and J genes are TRBV18 and TRBJ2-1; 7 nucleotides line up with TRBD1. The CDR3 sequence is 17 residues long. Per germline, CDR1 KGHSH and CDR2 LQKENI. Trimming took 2 bases from V and 7 from J; bases not matched to a gene: 14.

The chain couples TRBV5-1 to TRBJ2-6; possible D gene TRBD1, 6 bases. Trimming pared 0 bases from V and 2 bases from J, leaving 9 bases between. CDR1 is SGHRS and CDR2 is YFSETQ in the germline V gene. The CDR3 runs to 16 residues. The CDR3 sequence: CASSLASGAGANVLTF. CDR3 DNA sequence: TGCGCCAGCAGCTTGGCCTCAGGGGCTGGGGCCAACGTCCTGACTTTC.

The chain joins TRBV29-1 to TRBJ1-4; tentative D call: TRBD1 (5 bases). Per the germline V gene, CDR1 is SQVTM and CDR2 is ANQGSEA. Deletions cut 8 bases from V and 6 bases from J, with 22 bases between. The CDR3 has 15 amino acids. The CDR3 nucleotides read TGCAGCTTCAAGGAGGGGCCCGCATTCGATGAAAAACTGTTTTTT. Protein sequence: CSFKEGPAFDEKLFF.

The chain carries TRBV4-1 and TRBJ1-5, with a weak D call TRBD1 (6 bases). The CDR3 covers 17 residues. V lost 7 bases to trimming and J lost 1 base, with 20 bases between them. Germline V gene lookup returns CDR1 MGHRA and CDR2 YSYEKL. The CDR3 reads CASTAYSGGLSNQPQHF. As DNA, the CDR3 is TGCGCCAGCACCGCATATTCCGGGGGGCTCAGCAATCAGCCCCAGCATTTT.

In this sample, this clone turned up a few times. The chain joins TRBV29-1 to TRBJ2-3, with unresolved D. V was cut by 2 bases and J by 1 base, with 13 bases left in between. Per germline, CDR1 SQVTM and CDR2 ANQGSEA. CDR3 length: 15 residues. In DNA, the CDR3 is TGCAGCGTTGAACGTCGGAACATAGGCACAGATACGCAGTATTTT. It encodes CSVERRNIGTDTQYF.

J is TRBJ2-5 and V is TRBV5-1, with 8 bases matching TRBD2. The germline V gene has CDR1 SGHRS and CDR2 YFSETQ. V shed 0 bases and J 3 bases; nucleotides not matched to a gene: 7. This CDR3 is 16 amino acids long. The CDR3 DNA follows: TGCGCCAGCAGCTTGGGACAGCGGGGGATTGAAGAGACCCAGTACTTC. Translating it yields CASSLGQRGIEETQYF.

The chain couples TRBV2 to TRBJ2-6; no clear D. Trimming took off 4 bases at V and 1 base at J, with 5 bases between the two ends. The CDR3 runs to 14 residues. Germline V gene data show CDR1 as SNHLY and CDR2 as FYNNEI. The CDR3 region is CASSGDSGANVLTF. CDR3 DNA: TGTGCCAGCAGTGGAGATTCTGGGGCCAACGTCCTGACTTTC. Based on the CDR3 plus reference TRBV2 and TRBJ2-6, the full variable domain is EPEVTQTPSHQVTQMGQEVILRCVPISNHLYFYWYRQILGQKVEFLVSFYNNEISEKSEIFDDQFSVERPDGSNFTLKIRSTKLEDSAMYFCASSGDSGANVLTFGAGSRLTVL.

The V call is TRBV15, the J call TRBJ2-1; D is perhaps TRBD1 (6 bases). Germline V gene data show CDR1 as LNHNV and CDR2 as YYDKDF (reference sequence). Trimming stripped 0 bases from V and 7 bases from J, with 13 bases between. CDR3 length: 15 residues. The CDR3 DNA is TGTGCCACCAGCAGAGATCTCGCAGGGGCAAATGAGCAGTTCTTC. Translating it yields CATSRDLAGANEQFF.

There are a few counts of this clone. This chain connects TRBV2 to TRBJ2-5, with 9 bases identical to TRBD2. The CDR3 is 12 residues long. CDR1 is SNHLY, CDR2 FYNNEI, per germline. The V gene end was trimmed by 10 bases and the J gene end by 4 bases; junction bases not matched to a gene: 4. CDR3 amino acids: CATQTSGETQYF. DNA of the CDR3: TGTGCCACCCAGACTAGCGGAGAGACCCAGTACTTC.

The V and J genes are TRBV5-4 and TRBJ1-4; D is undetermined. The CDR3 has 13 amino acids. The ends were cut back, 6 bases at V and 3 bases at J, with 9 bases in the middle. Germline V CDR1 and CDR2: SGHNT, YYREEE (reference sequence). The CDR3 region has the DNA TGTGCCAGCACCGCGCGCCCTAATGAAAAACTGTTTTTT. Translated: CASTARPNEKLFF.

This chain joins TRBV30 and TRBJ2-5; D unclear. Trimming shortened V by 3 bases and J by 1 base, and 12 bases separated the two germline ends. Germline-derived CDR1 and CDR2 are GTSNPN and SVGIG (reference sequence). CDR3 length: 14 residues. CDR3 protein: CAWRLGILQETQYF. The CDR3 bases are TGTGCCTGGAGGTTGGGCATACTCCAAGAGACCCAGTACTTC.

The chain is built from TRBV30 and TRBJ1-4; D is uncertain. CDR1 is GTSNPN, CDR2 SVGIG, per germline (reference sequence). This CDR3 is built from 13 residues. Deletions cut 4 bases from V and 5 bases from J, with 11 bases between. The CDR3 DNA sequence: TGTGCCTGGACGGACGGGAGGAATGAAAAACTGTTTTTT. It translates to CAWTDGRNEKLFF. Full variable domain (remainder filled in from reference TRBV30 and TRBJ1-4): SQTIHQWPATLVQPVGSPLSLECTVEGTSNPNLYWYRQAAGRGLQLLFYSVGIGQISSEVPQNLSASRPQDRQFILSSKKLLLSDSGFYLCAWTDGRNEKLFFGSGTQLSVL.

The chain is built from TRBV5-1 and TRBJ1-1; no clear D. V shed 0 bases and J shed 2 bases, with 8 bases lying between them. CDR1 SGHRS and CDR2 YFSETQ come from the germline V gene. The CDR3 consists of 14 residues. The CDR3 protein is CASSLVLGNTEAFF. The CDR3 DNA follows: TGCGCCAGCAGCTTGGTCTTGGGCAACACTGAAGCTTTCTTT.

The table lists this clone with a few counts. The rearrangement links TRBV10-3 to TRBJ2-1; D is perhaps TRBD1 (5 bases). The CDR3 runs 15 residues. Trimming stripped 2 bases from V and 5 bases from J, with 13 bases between. CDR1 ENHRY and CDR2 SYGVKD come from the germline V gene. The CDR3 reads CAISEARQGNNEQFF. The CDR3 coding sequence is TGTGCCATCAGTGAGGCCAGGCAGGGAAACAATGAGCAGTTCTTC.

This chain connects TRBV15 to TRBJ2-7; the D is unclear. V was clipped by 5 bases and J by 1 base, with 15 bases between them. CDR1 is LNHNV, CDR2 YYDKDF, per germline (reference sequence). The CDR3 has 15 amino acids. CDR3 residues: CATSALIGTSYEQYF. CDR3 nucleotide sequence: TGTGCCACCAGCGCCCTGATTGGCACTTCCTACGAGCAGTACTTC.

The V and J genes are TRBV27 and TRBJ2-7; D not certain. Germline V lookup: CDR1 MNHEY, CDR2 SMNVEV (reference sequence). There are 14 residues in the CDR3. The V gene lost 6 bases and the J gene lost 2 bases, with 14 bases spanning the gap. The CDR3 loop reads CASRHNVGPYEQYF. The CDR3 DNA sequence: TGTGCCAGCAGGCATAACGTGGGCCCCTACGAGCAGTACTTC.

J is TRBJ2-1 and V is TRBV15; D uncertain. V gave up 0 bases and J gave up 3 bases, with 6 bases separating them. CDR1 is LNHNV, CDR2 YYDKDF, per germline (reference sequence). The length of the CDR3 is 14 residues. The CDR3 here is CATSRDTSYNEQFF. Written as DNA, the CDR3 is TGTGCCACCAGCAGAGATACCAGCTACAATGAGCAGTTCTTC.

This clone was detected only a few times. The chain uses TRBV30 and TRBJ2-1; D remains unclear. V was clipped by 0 bases and J by 3 bases, with 9 bases between them. In germline, CDR1 is GTSNPN, CDR2 SVGIG (reference sequence). This CDR3 comprises 14 residues. This chain's CDR3 is CAWSVTGGYNEQFF. The CDR3 coding sequence is TGTGCCTGGAGTGTAACCGGCGGCTACAATGAGCAGTTCTTC.

The rearrangement joins TRBV5-4 to TRBJ2-1, with D tentatively TRBD1 (6 bases). The V gene lost 4 bases and the J gene lost 4 bases, with 9 bases spanning the gap. The germline CDR1 and CDR2 sequences are SGHNT and YYREEE (reference sequence). The CDR3 runs 13 residues. In nucleotides, the CDR3 is TGTGCCAGCAGCGGGGGCCCATACAATGAGCAGTTCTTC. Encoded protein: CASSGGPYNEQFF.

This clone was seen a handful of times. The chain joins TRBV28 to TRBJ2-4; 12 positions match TRBD2. The CDR3 covers 14 residues. Germline-derived CDR1 and CDR2 are MDHEN and SYDVKM. The ends lost 6 bases at V and 9 bases at J; junction bases unmatched: 6. The CDR3 here is CASSQLAGGSIQYF. The CDR3 nucleotides are TGTGCCAGCAGCCAACTAGCGGGGGGTAGCATTCAGTACTTC.

The V call is TRBV29-1, the J call TRBJ1-4; no firm D call. Trimming removed 7 bases at V and 12 bases at J, with 15 bases between. This CDR3 contains 11 residues. Germline CDR1 SQVTM, CDR2 ANQGSEA. As DNA, the CDR3 is TGCAGCGGCGACCGGTTTGGGGAACTGTTTTTT. This translates into CSGDRFGELFF.